This paragraph covers one T cell receptor (beta chain) sequence. Sequencing involved patients with CD8+CD57+ cell expansion previously shown by flow cytometry. The data were obtained in a study of CD8+CD57+ T cells in acquired aplastic anemia. The wider study: Sorted CD4+ and CD8+ cells gave an average of roughly 3.5 ug of DNA.

TCR beta VDJ and CDR3 profiles were obtained from a genomic DNA template. TCRdb re-called the reads through MiXCR, storing one row per CDR3 protein. Of 300,000 or so distinct CDR3 sequences listed, under 60% are singletons. The germline CDR1 and CDR2 sequences are LNHNV and YYDKDF (reference sequence). The CDR3 has 13 amino acids. The ends were cut back, 4 bases at V and 3 bases at J, with 9 bases in the middle. This receptor was taken from a human donor with aplastic anemia. The V and J genes are TRBV15 and TRBJ2-5; TRBD2 is a possible D gene (6 bases). Sequencing was performed on sorted CD4+, CD8+, or CD8+CD57+ T cells (not recorded which) from PBMCs. The CDR3: CATSKWGEETQYF. CDR3 sequence (DNA): TGTGCCACCAGCAAGTGGGGGGAAGAGACCCAGTACTTC.